The source of this T cell receptor beta chain is a study of CD8 T cells in ankylosing spondylitis. Study-wide results and caveats: As reported, disease-linked clones showed significant enrichment in matched ankylosing spondylitis synovial fluid.

For TCR beta, libraries came from quantitative 5'-RACE with molecular barcodes. Using its own MiXCR run on the 5' RACE reads, TCRdb lists one record per CDR3 protein. The sample has 250,000 to 300,000 distinct CDR3 sequences; under 20% are singletons. This clonotype was seen a few times. Its antigen remains unknown. The V gene's germline CDR1 is SGDLS and CDR2 YYNGEE. V was cut by 3 bases and J by 4 bases, with 14 bases left in between. The CDR3 has 14 amino acids. The V call is TRBV9, the J call TRBJ2-7; tentatively, D is TRBD1 or TRBD2 (6 bases each). The TCR originated in a male donor with ankylosing spondylitis or in good health (not recorded which). The sample was blood, either unsorted or a sorted T cell fraction (not recorded which). This CDR3 reads CASSGGDKFYEQYF. The CDR3 coding sequence is TGTGCCAGCAGCGGGGGGGACAAATTTTACGAGCAGTACTTC.